This T cell receptor (beta chain) was documented in a study of blood T cells in healthy people across ages. It was with a sample-barcoded 5' primer and a J-beta primer mix that a second PCR of roughly 7 to 12 cycles was run. Each CDR3 protein gets one entry after TCRdb re-called the 5' RACE reads with MiXCR. The table includes approximately 900,000 distinct CDR3 sequences, 29% detected once. This CDR3 has 16 amino acids. The germline gives CDR1 MGHRA, CDR2 YSYEKL. Trimming pared 4 bases from V and 4 bases from J, leaving 19 bases between. At least ten counts were recorded for this clonotype. RNA extraction gave at least 5 micrograms of total RNA per sample. The data also belong to a second study, concerning T cells of mothers and their children. That source adds: In the second PCR, M1S primer introduced barcodes and 2-4 random bases.

The sequence was collected from a woman between 40 and 55 years old in good health. The sequenced material came from blood. The gene calls are TRBV4-1 and TRBJ2-5, with D perhaps given as TRBD1 or TRBD2 (6 bases each). The CDR3 coding sequence is TGCGCCAGCAGCCCGCTCGGGGGCGGGGTCGGAGAGACCCAGTACTTC. Its translation is CASSPLGGGVGETQYF.